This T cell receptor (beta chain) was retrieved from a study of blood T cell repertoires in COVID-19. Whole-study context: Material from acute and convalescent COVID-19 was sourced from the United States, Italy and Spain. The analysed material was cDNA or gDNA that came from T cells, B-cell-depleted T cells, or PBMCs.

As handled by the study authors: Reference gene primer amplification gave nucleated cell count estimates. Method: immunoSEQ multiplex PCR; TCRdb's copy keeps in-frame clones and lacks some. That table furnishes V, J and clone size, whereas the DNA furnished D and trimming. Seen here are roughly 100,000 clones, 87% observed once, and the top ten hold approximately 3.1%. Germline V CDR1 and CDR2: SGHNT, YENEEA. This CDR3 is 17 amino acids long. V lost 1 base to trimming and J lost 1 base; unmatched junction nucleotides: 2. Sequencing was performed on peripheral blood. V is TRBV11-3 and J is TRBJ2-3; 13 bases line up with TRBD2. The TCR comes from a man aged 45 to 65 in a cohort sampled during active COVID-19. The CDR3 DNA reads TGTGCCAGCAGCTTAGCCGGGACTAGCGGGGGCACAGATACGCAGTATTTT. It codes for CASSLAGTSGGTDTQYF. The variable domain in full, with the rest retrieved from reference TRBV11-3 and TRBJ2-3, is EAGVVQSPRYKIIEKKQPVAFWCNPISGHNTLYWYLQNLGQGPELLIRYENEEAVDDSQLPKDRFSAERLKGVDSTLKIQPAELGDSAVYLCASSLAGTSGGTDTQYFGPGTRLTVL.